These 12 T cell receptor beta chains share one sample of origin, sequenced in a study of shared clonotypes between healthy human individuals. Sequencing used immunoSEQ multiplex PCR; TCRdb keeps in-frame clones, though not all of them. The sample carries a few million clones, approximately 94% recorded once. The sequenced sample was naive CD4+ T cells sorted from blood. Indicated subset: CD45RA+ positively selected. Receptor source: a man between 18 and 29 years old in good health.

This clone appeared once. The identical CDR3 is also encoded by other nucleotide sequences in the sample. V usage is TRBV4-1 and J usage is TRBJ1-1; the D is unclear. Germline lookup yields CDR1 MGHRA and CDR2 YSYEKL. Trimming took 2 bases from V and 0 from J, leaving 10 bases between them. The CDR3 is 15 amino acids. The CDR3 DNA sequence: TGCGCCAGCAGCCAACCCGGACGGATGAACACTGAAGCTTTCTTT. Its translation is CASSQPGRMNTEAFF.

This chain joins TRBV7-9 and TRBJ2-7; D might be TRBD1 or TRBD2, each matching 5 bases. The V gene lost 4 bases and the J gene lost 3 bases, with 10 bases spanning the gap. This CDR3 region has 13 residues. Germline V gene data show CDR1 as SEHNR and CDR2 as FQNEAQ (reference sequence). CDR3 region: CASSSGTGYEQYF. DNA for the CDR3: TGTGCCAGCAGCTCCGGGACGGGCTACGAGCAGTACTTC. The whole variable domain, remainder taken from reference TRBV7-9 and TRBJ2-7, is DTGVSQNPRHKITKRGQNVTFRCDPISEHNRLYWYRQTLGQGPEFLTYFQNEAQLEKSRLLSDRFSAERPKGSFSTLEIQRTEQGDSAMYLCASSSGTGYEQYFGPGTRLTVT.

This chain links TRBV9 with TRBJ2-3; 12 positions match TRBD2. Germline lookup yields CDR1 SGDLS and CDR2 YYNGEE. The CDR3 covers 16 residues. Trimming at V came to 3 bases and at J to 5 bases, leaving 7 bases not matched to a gene. Here the CDR3 reads CASSAGLAGFIDTQYF. The CDR3 DNA is TGTGCCAGCAGCGCCGGACTAGCGGGATTTATAGATACGCAGTATTTT. The variable domain in full, completed from reference TRBV9 and TRBJ2-3, reads DSGVTQTPKHLITATGQRVTLRCSPRSGDLSVYWYQQSLDQGLQFLIQYYNGEERAKGNILERFSAQQFPDLHSELNLSSLELGDSALYFCASSAGLAGFIDTQYFGPGTRLTVL.

The gene calls are TRBV27 and TRBJ1-6; TRBD1 matches 8 bases. In germline, CDR1 is MNHEY, CDR2 SMNVEV (reference sequence). The CDR3 has 15 residues. V dropped 0 bases and J dropped 9; count of bases not matched to a gene: 4. CDR3 loop: CASSLSDRVASPLHF. The DNA for the CDR3 is TGTGCCAGCAGTTTATCGGACAGGGTGGCTTCACCCCTCCACTTT.

As to this clone: A read error may explain this, as a much larger clone is one base away. The same CDR3 also results from other DNA sequences found in this sample. The J gene is TRBJ2-3, the V gene TRBV7-9; TRBD2 agrees at 11 bases. V shed 1 base, J shed 3 bases, and the junction held 0 bases outside the gene matches. The germline gives CDR1 SEHNR, CDR2 FQNEAQ (reference sequence). This CDR3 contains 15 residues. As DNA, the CDR3 is TGTGCCAGCAGCTTAGGACTAGCGGGAACAGATACGCAGTATTTT. It specifies CASSLGLAGTDTQYF.

V gene TRBV9 combines with J gene TRBJ2-3, with no clear D. In germline, CDR1 is SGDLS, CDR2 YYNGEE. This CDR3 comprises 15 residues. The V gene lost 0 bases and the J gene lost 0 bases, with 8 bases spanning the gap. CDR3 protein: CASSVDAFSTDTQYF. CDR3 nucleotides: TGTGCCAGCAGCGTAGACGCTTTTAGCACAGATACGCAGTATTTT. The complete variable domain, with remaining parts taken from reference TRBV9 and TRBJ2-3, reads DSGVTQTPKHLITATGQRVTLRCSPRSGDLSVYWYQQSLDQGLQFLIQYYNGEERAKGNILERFSAQQFPDLHSELNLSSLELGDSALYFCASSVDAFSTDTQYFGPGTRLTVL.

The chain couples TRBV11-2 to TRBJ1-1, with no clear D. CDR1 SGHAT and CDR2 FQNNGV come from the germline V gene. The CDR3 runs to 13 residues. V lost 3 bases and J lost 7, with 12 bases in between. CDR3 sequence reads: CASSLVNQDEAFF. DNA for the CDR3: TGTGCCAGCAGCTTGGTTAATCAGGATGAAGCTTTCTTT.

The CDR3 DNA follows: TGTGCCAGCAGCCAAGATCGGGGGGCTTGGTACGAGCAGTACTTC. It encodes CASSQDRGAWYEQYF. V usage is TRBV14 and J usage is TRBJ2-7; tentatively, D is TRBD2 (7 bases). This CDR3 comprises 15 residues. The germline CDR1 and CDR2 sequences are SGHDN and FVKESK. Deletions cut 0 bases from V and 4 bases from J, with 13 bases between.

V and J are TRBV14 and TRBJ1-2; 9 positions match TRBD1. Per germline, CDR1 SGHDN and CDR2 FVKESK. There are 15 residues in the CDR3. The junction had 8 bases not matched to a gene; V was cut back by 2 bases and J by 7 bases. CDR3 DNA: TGTGCCAGCAGCCAACAGGGGACAGGGAAGGCTGGCTACACCTTC. It translates to CASSQQGTGKAGYTF.

This clone was counted between two and nine times. The V call is TRBV10-1, the J call TRBJ2-7; possibly TRBD1 or TRBD2 for D (5 bases each). CDR1 and CDR2 (germline): WNHNN, SYGVQD (reference sequence). CDR3 length: 15 residues. The ends were cut back, 2 bases at V and 1 base at J, with 12 bases in the middle. This chain's CDR3 is CASSEARGLSYEQYF. The CDR3, as DNA: TGCGCCAGCAGTGAGGCACGGGGCTTATCCTACGAGCAGTACTTC.

To note about this clone: Other DNA sequences in the sample encode the same CDR3. The rearrangement uses TRBV27 and TRBJ2-1, with TRBD2 matching 8 bases. There are 15 residues in the CDR3. The V gene end was trimmed by 2 bases and the J gene end by 4 bases; junction bases not matched to a gene: 4. Germline CDR1 MNHEY, CDR2 SMNVEV (reference sequence). The CDR3 loop is CASSLTGGKYNEQFF. CDR3 DNA sequence: TGTGCCAGCAGTTTAACGGGGGGGAAATACAATGAGCAGTTCTTC.

This chain connects TRBV6-5 to TRBJ2-5, with 7 positions matching TRBD2. Germline V lookup: CDR1 MNHEY, CDR2 SVGAGI. The CDR3 spans 15 residues. With 6 bases clipped from V and 0 bases from J, the junction kept 7 bases outside the gene matches. The CDR3: CASSPSGVNQETQYF. DNA for the CDR3: TGTGCCAGCAGCCCTAGCGGAGTGAACCAAGAGACCCAGTACTTC.